This TCR beta chain was sequenced during a study of blood T cell repertoires in COVID-19. Study overall: PBMCs, B-cell-depleted T cells, or T cells were the source of the cDNA or gDNA that made up the material.

As processed by the authors: Reference gene primer amplification gave nucleated cell count estimates. The repertoire was sequenced with immunoSEQ multiplex PCR; TCRdb's copy has only in-frame clones and lacks some. V, J and clone size are taken as reported in that table, and D and trimming were inferred from the DNA itself. In the table there are some 180,000 clones, 70% to 90% of which are singletons. Germline trimming cut 4 bases from V and 5 bases from J; bases unmatched to any gene: 7. The CDR3 runs 15 residues. The germline V gene has CDR1 SGHRS and CDR2 YFSETQ. The sequenced sample consisted of peripheral blood. The receptor comes from a man aged 50 to 60 with COVID-19, enrolled during active disease. The chain carries TRBV5-1 and TRBJ2-1; 9 bases fit TRBD2. The CDR3 nucleotides are TGCGCCAGCAGCATTAGCGGGAGTAGTGACAATGAGCAGTTCTTC. Protein product: CASSISGSSDNEQFF.